The T cell receptor (beta chain) described here comes from a study of T cells in Graves' hyperthyroidism and ophthalmopathy. About the research overall: Sampling of peripheral blood happened at initial diagnosis, prior to any treatment. Notes on the study in general: Most thyroid clonotypes that were expanded above 0.001 also turned up in blood.

Amplification yielded TCR beta CDR3 regions, with RNA transcripts as the source. HTBI primers were used for first-round RT-PCR of the TCR CDR3. TCRdb processed the multiplex PCR reads anew with MiXCR; each CDR3 protein has one entry. The data contain hundreds of thousands of distinct CDR3 sequences, over 35% of them singletons. CDR3 length: 11 residues. Germline V gives CDR1 MNHNY, CDR2 SVGAGI (reference sequence). V lost 2 bases to trimming and J lost 12 bases, with 10 bases between them. Patients showing uncontrolled infection, other autoimmune disease, pregnancy or lactation were ineligible. Cells are PBMCs isolated from 9 to 10 ml of fresh blood. This clonotype was counted only a few times. Its antigen is as yet unknown.

The sample was blood. The chain carries TRBV6-6 and TRBJ1-1; TRBD1 is a possible D gene (6 bases). The clonotype was recovered from a man aged 18 to 29 with Graves' hyperthyroidism. CDR3 sequence: CASSYGGGTFF. The DNA of the CDR3 is TGTGCCAGCAGTTACGGAGGGGGAACTTTCTTT.